This T cell receptor (beta chain) is drawn from a study of blood T cell repertoires in COVID-19. Study details: The cDNA or gDNA used as material had been derived from T cells, B-cell-depleted T cells, or PBMCs.

TCRdb keeps only in-frame clones here, not all; method: immunoSEQ multiplex PCR. The repertoire consists of about 150,000 clones, with more than 65% occurring once and the leading ten covering about 6.8%. This CDR3 region has 14 residues. Looked up from germline, CDR1 is LGHDT and CDR2 is YNNKEL (reference sequence). Deletions cut 4 bases from V and 8 bases from J, with 17 bases between. This sequence was found in a woman aged 50 to 65 in a cohort sampled during active or convalescent COVID-19. The rearrangement links TRBV3-1 (or the pseudogene TRBV3-2) to TRBJ1-2; TRBD1 might be the D (6 bases). The sequenced sample consisted of peripheral blood. CDR3 DNA sequence: TGTGCCAGCAGCCGCGAGCAGGGGATTGGAGGCTACACCTTC. Translated: CASSREQGIGGYTF.